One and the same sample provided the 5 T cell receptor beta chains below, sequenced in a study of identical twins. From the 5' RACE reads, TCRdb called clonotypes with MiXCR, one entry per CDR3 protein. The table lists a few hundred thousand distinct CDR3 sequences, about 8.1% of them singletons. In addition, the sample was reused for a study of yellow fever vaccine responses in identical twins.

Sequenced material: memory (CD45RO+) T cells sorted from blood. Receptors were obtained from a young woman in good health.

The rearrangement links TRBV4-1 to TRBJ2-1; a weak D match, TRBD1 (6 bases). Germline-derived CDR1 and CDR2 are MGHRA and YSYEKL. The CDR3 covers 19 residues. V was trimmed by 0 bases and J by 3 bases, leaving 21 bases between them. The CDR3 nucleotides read TGCGCCAGCAGCCAAGACGGACCACAGGGTTTTATAAGCTACAATGAGCAGTTCTTC. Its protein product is CASSQDGPQGFISYNEQFF.

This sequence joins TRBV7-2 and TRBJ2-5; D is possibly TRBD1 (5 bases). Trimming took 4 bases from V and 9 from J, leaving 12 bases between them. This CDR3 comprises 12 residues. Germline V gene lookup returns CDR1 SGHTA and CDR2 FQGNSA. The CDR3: CASSSPLGAQYF. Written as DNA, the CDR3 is TGTGCCAGCAGCTCCCCCCTAGGGGCCCAGTACTTC.

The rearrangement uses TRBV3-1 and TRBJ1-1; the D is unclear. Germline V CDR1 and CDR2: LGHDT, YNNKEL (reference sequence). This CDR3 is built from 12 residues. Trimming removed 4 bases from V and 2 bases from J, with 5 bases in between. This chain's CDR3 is CASSRKNTEAFF. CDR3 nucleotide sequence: TGTGCCAGCAGCCGGAAAAACACTGAAGCTTTCTTT.

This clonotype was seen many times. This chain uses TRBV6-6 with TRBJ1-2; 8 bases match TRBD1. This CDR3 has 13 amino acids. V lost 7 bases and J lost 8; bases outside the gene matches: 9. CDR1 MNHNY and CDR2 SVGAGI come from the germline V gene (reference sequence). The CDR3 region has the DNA TGTGCCAGCAATACAGGGGGAAAGGAGGGCTACACCTTC. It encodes CASNTGGKEGYTF.

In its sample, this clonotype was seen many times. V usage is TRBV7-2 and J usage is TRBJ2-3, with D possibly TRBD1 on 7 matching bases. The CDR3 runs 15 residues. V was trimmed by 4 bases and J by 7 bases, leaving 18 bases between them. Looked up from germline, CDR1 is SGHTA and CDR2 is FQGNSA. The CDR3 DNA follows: TGTGCCAGCAGCTCCCAGGGGGGACAGAGAAATACGCAGTATTTT. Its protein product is CASSSQGGQRNTQYF.